Described below is a single T cell receptor (beta chain) sequence and its context. Its cognate antigen is unknown. Data came from immunoSEQ multiplex PCR; TCRdb stores just in-frame clones and leaves some out. Of under 70,000 clones in the sample, 80% to 90% were seen once. The CDR3 extends over 13 amino acids. Germline loops: CDR1 MNHEY, CDR2 SMNVEV (reference sequence). The trim removed 3 bases at V and 6 bases at J, leaving 4 bases unmatched. The data derive from a study of OX40 agonist ivuxolimab in advanced cancers. General study findings and limits: People who partly responded at 0.1-3.0 mg/kg had some of the least clonal expansion seen.

The starting material was CD4+ or CD8+ T cells sorted from blood, obtained in a trial of the OX40 agonist ivuxolimab. The TCR was taken from an adult with an advanced solid tumor such as melanoma, head and neck, liver or kidney cancer. The chain joins TRBV27 to TRBJ1-1; 7 nucleotides match TRBD1. CDR3 sequence reads: CASSLGRGAEAFF. The CDR3 nucleotides are TGTGCCAGCAGTTTGGGCAGGGGGGCTGAAGCTTTCTTT.